The entry that follows covers one T cell receptor (beta chain) sequence. Its antigen is unknown. TCRdb keeps only in-frame clones here, not all; method: immunoSEQ multiplex PCR. This table has roughly 250,000 clones, approximately 93% appearing once. This sample is drawn from a study of T cell responses to AZD1222 COVID-19 vaccine. Looking at the study overall: Combined were second doses at about 4 or about 12 weeks. The study's findings and limits: Across the whole spike, CD4 TCRs peaked at regions 160-218 and 743-854.

Germline V gene sequence: CDR1 SGHTA, CDR2 FQGTGA. The length of the CDR3 is 17 residues. V lost 1 base, J lost 1 base, and 16 bases lay in between. The J gene is TRBJ1-2, the V gene TRBV7-3, with a tentative D call TRBD1 (5 bases). The sequencing here drew on peripheral blood, taken on day 0 of AZD1222 vaccination. This TCR derives from an adult in good health. This CDR3 reads CASSLNPGTPYNYGYTF. The DNA of the CDR3 is TGTGCCAGCAGCTTAAATCCCGGGACTCCTTATAACTATGGCTACACCTTC.